Here is one T cell receptor (beta chain) with its context. The data originate from a study of T cells in Graves' hyperthyroidism and ophthalmopathy. RNA transcripts gave rise to amplified TCR beta CDR3 regions. First-round RT-PCR of the TCR CDR3 relied on the HTBI primer set. TCRdb itself ran the multiplex PCR reads through MiXCR, one entry per CDR3 protein. The table has 610,000 or so distinct CDR3 sequences, approximately 44% seen once; the top ten hold approximately 8.4%. The CDR3 extends over 14 amino acids. V dropped 2 bases and J dropped 6 bases, with 13 bases sitting between them. The V call is TRBV12-3 or TRBV12-4, the J call TRBJ1-2, with no clear D. Specimen: peripheral blood or thyroid tissue (not recorded which). This clonotype was sampled from a woman younger than 35 with Graves' hyperthyroidism. Here the CDR3 reads CASSLWAQEDGYTF. As DNA, the CDR3 is TGTGCCAGCAGTTTATGGGCCCAGGAGGATGGCTACACCTTC.